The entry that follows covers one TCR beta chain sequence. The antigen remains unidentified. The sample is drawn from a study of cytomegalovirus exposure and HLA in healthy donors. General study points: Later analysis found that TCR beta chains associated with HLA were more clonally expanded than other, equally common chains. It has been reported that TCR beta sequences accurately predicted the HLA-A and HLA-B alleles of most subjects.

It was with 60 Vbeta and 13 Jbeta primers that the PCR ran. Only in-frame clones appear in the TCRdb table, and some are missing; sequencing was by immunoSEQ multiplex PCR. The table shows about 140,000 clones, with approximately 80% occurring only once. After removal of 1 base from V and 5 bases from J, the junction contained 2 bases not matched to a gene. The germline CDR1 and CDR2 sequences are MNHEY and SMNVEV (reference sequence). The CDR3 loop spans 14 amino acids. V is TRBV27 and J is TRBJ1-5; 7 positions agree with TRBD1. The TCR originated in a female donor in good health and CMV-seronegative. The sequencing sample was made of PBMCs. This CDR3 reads CASSLFRGDQPQHF. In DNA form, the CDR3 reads TGTGCCAGCAGTTTATTCAGGGGGGATCAGCCCCAGCATTTT.